This T cell receptor (beta chain) is drawn from a study of human CD8 memory T cell subsets. Measured by frequency, this clonotype is medium-sized. The CDR3 runs 14 residues. Germline values: CDR1 SGDLS, CDR2 YYNGEE. UMI-labeled 5' RACE was the method by which TCR beta libraries were made. Using the 5' RACE reads, TCRdb records one entry per CDR3 protein without DNA. The sample totals some 3,700 distinct CDR3 sequences. The source material was CD8+ T cells from PBMCs. The source of this sequence is a human donor in good health. The chain recombines TRBV9 with TRBJ2-1; without DNA, the TCRdb call of TRBD1 cannot be checked. Here the CDR3 reads CASSGTGGFNEQFF. The complete variable domain, with remaining parts taken from reference TRBV9 and TRBJ2-1, reads DSGVTQTPKHLITATGQRVTLRCSPRSGDLSVYWYQQSLDQGLQFLIQYYNGEERAKGNILERFSAQQFPDLHSELNLSSLELGDSALYFCASSGTGGFNEQFFGPGTRLTVL.